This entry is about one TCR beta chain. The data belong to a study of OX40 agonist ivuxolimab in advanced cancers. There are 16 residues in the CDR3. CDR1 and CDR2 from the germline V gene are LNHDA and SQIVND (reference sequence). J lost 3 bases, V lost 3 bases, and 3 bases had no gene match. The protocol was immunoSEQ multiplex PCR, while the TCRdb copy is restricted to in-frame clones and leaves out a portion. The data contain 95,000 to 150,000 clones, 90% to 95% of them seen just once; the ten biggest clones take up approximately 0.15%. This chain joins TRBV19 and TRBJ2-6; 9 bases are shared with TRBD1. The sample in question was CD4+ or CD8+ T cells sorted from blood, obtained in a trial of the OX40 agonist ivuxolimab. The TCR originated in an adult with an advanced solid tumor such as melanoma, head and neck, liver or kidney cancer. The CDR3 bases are TGTGCCAGTAGTATCGGACAGGGGTTTGGGGCCAACGTCCTGACTTTC. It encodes CASSIGQGFGANVLTF.